A single sample is the source of the 22 T cell receptor beta chains below, sequenced in a study of CD8+ T cells in alopecia areata. Treatment indicated: oral pan-JAK inhibitor, 5-10 mg twice daily. The sequencing template was cDNA reverse transcribed from extracted RNA. Sequenced by immunoSEQ multiplex PCR; TCRdb stores in-frame clones only, minus some. The sample records some 180,000 clones, 51% being singletons. This specimen was CD8+ T cells sorted from blood, taken at week 52, from a patient treated with tofacitinib. The receptors were sampled from a human donor with alopecia areata.

V gene TRBV11-2 combines with J gene TRBJ2-7; D is tentatively TRBD1 or TRBD2 (5 bases each). Germline values: CDR1 SGHAT, CDR2 FQNNGV. The CDR3 has 17 amino acids. V gave up 2 bases and J gave up 2 bases, with 19 bases separating them. CDR3 amino acids: CASSLIQGPYPPYEQYF. DNA of the CDR3: TGTGCCAGCAGCTTAATTCAGGGACCATACCCACCCTACGAGCAGTACTTC.

In its sample, this clone was seen a few times. The genes are TRBV29-1 and TRBJ2-1, with TRBD1 matching over 9 bases. The V gene end was trimmed by 3 bases and the J gene end by 5 bases; junction bases not matched to a gene: 11. The CDR3 has 16 residues. Germline V gives CDR1 SQVTM, CDR2 ANQGSEA. The CDR3 bases are TGCAGCGTTGAGGGCTTTTTAGGGACAGGGAACAATGAGCAGTTCTTC. Amino acids: CSVEGFLGTGNNEQFF.

This clone was detected a few times. V gene TRBV29-1 combines with J gene TRBJ1-2; TRBD1 agrees at 10 bases. The CDR3 spans 16 residues. The V segment lost 3 bases and the J segment 2 bases; nucleotides outside the gene matches: 9. The germline gives CDR1 SQVTM, CDR2 ANQGSEA. The CDR3 DNA sequence: TGCAGCGTTGAGGCTTGGACAGGGGGGCTGAACTATGGCTACACCTTC. Translating gives CSVEAWTGGLNYGYTF. Based on the CDR3 plus reference TRBV29-1 and TRBJ1-2, the full variable domain is SAVISQKPSRDICQRGTSLTIQCQVDSQVTMMFWYRQQPGQSLTLIATANQGSEATYESGFVIDKFPISRPNLTFSTLTVSNMSPEDSSIYLCSVEAWTGGLNYGYTFGSGTRLTVV.

The J gene is TRBJ1-2, the V gene TRBV30, with 7 bases lining up with TRBD1. In germline, CDR1 is GTSNPN, CDR2 SVGIG (reference sequence). Trimming cost V 3 bases and J 10 bases; bases outside gene matches: 5. CDR3 size: 11 residues. DNA of the CDR3: TGTGCCTGGAGACCAGGACAGGACTACACCTTC. It is translated as CAWRPGQDYTF. Full variable domain (remainder filled in from reference TRBV30 and TRBJ1-2): SQTIHQWPATLVQPVGSPLSLECTVEGTSNPNLYWYRQAAGRGLQLLFYSVGIGQISSEVPQNLSASRPQDRQFILSSKKLLLSDSGFYLCAWRPGQDYTFGSGTRLTVV.

The CDR3 DNA follows: TGTGCCAGCAGCTTCTGGGACACTGAAGCTTTCTTT. Protein sequence: CASSFWDTEAFF. The V gene is TRBV5-6, the J gene TRBJ1-1; D remains unclear. Germline V lookup: CDR1 SGHDT, CDR2 YYEEEE. The length of the CDR3 is 12 residues. V lost 2 bases to trimming and J lost 3 bases, with 5 bases between them.

There are a few counts of this clone. The chain joins TRBV7-2 to TRBJ1-2; D gene ambiguous. The CDR3 runs 19 residues. The V gene lost 1 base and the J gene lost 0 bases, with 21 bases spanning the gap. Germline V gives CDR1 SGHTA, CDR2 FQGNSA. CDR3 in amino acids: CASSLVALLLGNTNYGYTF. The CDR3 DNA is TGTGCCAGCAGCTTAGTGGCCCTCCTCCTTGGGAACACTAACTATGGCTACACCTTC. Based on the CDR3 plus reference TRBV7-2 and TRBJ1-2, the full variable domain is GAGVSQSPSNKVTEKGKDVELRCDPISGHTALYWYRQSLGQGLEFLIYFQGNSAPDKSGLPSDRFSAERTGGSVSTLTIQRTQQEDSAVYLCASSLVALLLGNTNYGYTFGSGTRLTVV.

CDR3 region: CATSPRELAGGYEQYF. DNA for the CDR3: TGTGCCACCAGCCCCCGGGAGCTAGCGGGGGGCTACGAGCAGTACTTC. This sequence joins TRBV15 and TRBJ2-7; 11 bases are a match to TRBD2. This CDR3 is 16 amino acids long. CDR1 and CDR2 from the germline V gene are LNHNV and YYDKDF (reference sequence). V was pared by 5 bases and J by 3 bases, with 9 bases of the junction left unmatched.

The table lists this clone with a count of one. The gene calls are TRBV6-5 and TRBJ2-7; D gene unclear. Germline CDR1 is MNHEY and CDR2 is SVGAGI. Trimming took 8 bases from V and 3 from J, leaving 8 bases between them. The CDR3 sequence is 11 residues long. The CDR3 spells CASAKGYEQYF. The CDR3 DNA is TGTGCCAGCGCAAAGGGCTACGAGCAGTACTTC.

This clone was detected only a few times. This rearrangement joins TRBV7-9 to TRBJ1-4, with 7 positions matching TRBD1. CDR3 length: 15 amino acids. CDR1 is SEHNR, CDR2 FQNEAQ, per germline (reference sequence). Trimming took 2 bases from V and 8 from J; bases not matched to a gene: 8. The chain's CDR3 is CASSLSSGGREKLFF. For the CDR3, the DNA is TGTGCCAGCAGCTTATCCTCAGGGGGAAGAGAAAAACTGTTTTTT.

The table lists this clone with a few counts. The rearrangement links TRBV5-6 to TRBJ2-1; D is uncertain. Looked up from germline, CDR1 is SGHDT and CDR2 is YYEEEE. This CDR3 comprises 12 residues. Trimming removed 1 base at V and 5 bases at J, with 4 bases between. CDR3 amino acids: CASSLLDNEQFF. As DNA, the CDR3 is TGTGCCAGCAGCTTGTTGGACAATGAGCAGTTCTTC.

The rearrangement links TRBV30 to TRBJ1-5, with TRBD1 matching 11 bases. Germline CDR1 and CDR2: GTSNPN and SVGIG (reference sequence). Trimming cost V 1 base and J 4 bases; bases outside gene matches: 6. The CDR3 length is 16 residues. CDR3 in DNA: TGTGCCTGGAGTGCCCTCGGGACAGGGGGTAATCAGCCCCAGCATTTT. This gives the protein CAWSALGTGGNQPQHF.

The V call is TRBV4-3, the J call TRBJ2-7; D might be TRBD2 (5 bases). CDR3 size: 15 residues. V lost 1 base and J lost 3, with 13 bases in between. The V gene's germline CDR1 is LGHNA and CDR2 YSLEER. CDR3 sequence: CASSQGVELDYEQYF. In DNA, the CDR3 is TGCGCCAGCAGCCAAGGGGTTGAACTAGACTACGAGCAGTACTTC.

In the case of this clone: The sample holds other DNA sequences that translate to the same CDR3. The V gene is TRBV7-9, the J gene TRBJ2-7; D unclear. The CDR3 is 13 residues long. Germline V gene sequence: CDR1 SEHNR, CDR2 FQNEAQ (reference sequence). V was clipped by 5 bases and J by 0 bases, with 8 bases between them. The CDR3 region is CASSPPSSYEQYF. The CDR3 DNA reads TGTGCCAGCAGCCCCCCAAGCTCCTACGAGCAGTACTTC.

This clone was seen a handful of times. The V and J genes are TRBV9 and TRBJ1-1; 7 nucleotides align to TRBD1. Per germline, CDR1 SGDLS and CDR2 YYNGEE. The CDR3 sequence is 17 residues long. With 3 bases clipped from V and 1 base from J, the junction kept 12 bases outside the gene matches. The CDR3 sequence: CASSAQPGTAGNTEAFF. The CDR3 DNA reads as TGTGCCAGCAGCGCCCAGCCTGGGACAGCGGGGAACACTGAAGCTTTCTTT.

The chain combines TRBV2 with TRBJ1-3; no firm D call. The V end was cut by 7 bases, the J end by 0 bases, with 10 bases between. The CDR3 is made up of 14 amino acids. Germline assignment: CDR1 SNHLY and CDR2 FYNNEI. CDR3 nucleotide sequence: TGTGCCAGCAAGAACCCGGGCTCTGGAAACACCATATATTTT. Amino acids: CASKNPGSGNTIYF.

The chain combines TRBV27 with TRBJ1-1; D gene uncertain. Germline CDR1 reads MNHEY; CDR2 reads SMNVEV (reference sequence). V dropped 2 bases and J dropped 3 bases, with 13 bases sitting between them. The CDR3 contains 15 residues. The CDR3 spells CASSLEGREYTEAFF. DNA of the CDR3: TGTGCCAGCAGTTTAGAGGGTAGGGAATACACTGAAGCTTTCTTT.

This clone was observed a single time. The chain combines TRBV19 with TRBJ2-6; D is ambiguous. Trimming cost V 4 bases and J 3 bases, with 13 bases left between them. The CDR3 length is 16 residues. Per germline, CDR1 LNHDA and CDR2 SQIVND (reference sequence). The CDR3, as DNA: TGTGCCAGTAGTACCCAAAGGACGGGTGGGGCCAACGTCCTGACTTTC. It specifies CASSTQRTGGANVLTF.

This rearrangement joins TRBV4-3 to TRBJ2-5; possibly TRBD2 for D (5 bases). Looked up from germline, CDR1 is LGHNA and CDR2 is YSLEER. V was shortened by 0 bases and J by 5 bases, with 13 bases between the two germline ends. This CDR3 spans 15 amino acids. The CDR3 here is CASSQDVEAMETQYF. The CDR3 nucleotides read TGCGCCAGCAGCCAAGACGTGGAGGCGATGGAGACCCAGTACTTC.

This CDR3 is CASSTRTSIADTQYF. The DNA of the CDR3 is TGTGCCAGCAGCACCAGGACTAGCATCGCAGATACGCAGTATTTT. The V call is TRBV6-5, the J call TRBJ2-3, with 8 nucleotides matching TRBD2. The CDR3 covers 15 residues. The J segment lost 4 bases and the V segment lost 6 bases, leaving 9 bases of the junction unmatched. CDR1 MNHEY and CDR2 SVGAGI come from the germline V gene.

V and J are TRBV9 and TRBJ2-2, with 10 bases aligning to TRBD1. CDR1 SGDLS and CDR2 YYNGEE come from the germline V gene. With 3 bases clipped from V and 4 bases from J, the junction kept 3 bases outside the gene matches. This CDR3 comprises 15 residues. CDR3 region: CASSGQGARTGELFF. The CDR3 bases are TGTGCCAGCAGCGGACAGGGGGCGCGCACCGGGGAGCTGTTTTTT.

This chain connects TRBV4-1 to TRBJ1-5; D unclear. CDR1 and CDR2 (germline): MGHRA, YSYEKL. The CDR3 runs to 17 residues. V lost 1 base, J lost 2 bases, and 15 bases lay in between. Here the CDR3 reads CASSQVQVEFGNQPQHF. CDR3 sequence (DNA): TGCGCCAGCAGCCAAGTGCAGGTCGAATTCGGCAATCAGCCCCAGCATTTT.

This clone was picked up a small number of times. This rearrangement joins TRBV10-3 to TRBJ1-2; D is undetermined. Per the germline V gene, CDR1 is ENHRY and CDR2 is SYGVKD. The ends were cut back, 0 bases at V and 5 bases at J, with 7 bases in the middle. There are 13 residues in the CDR3. The CDR3 DNA reads TGTGCCATCAGTGAGTCTAGGGAATATGGCTACACCTTC. Amino acid sequence: CAISESREYGYTF.